Below are 22 T cell receptor beta chains sequenced from a single sample in a study of cytomegalovirus exposure and HLA in healthy donors. The PCR used 60 Vbeta and 13 Jbeta primers. Sequencing used immunoSEQ multiplex PCR; TCRdb keeps in-frame clones, though not all of them. Of 150,000 to 200,000 clones in the sample, roughly 77% are singletons; the top ten hold about 11%. Sequenced: PBMCs. All receptors come from a man between 18 and 35 years old in good health and CMV-seropositive.

The chain carries TRBV28 and TRBJ2-7; 11 bases line up with TRBD2. The CDR3 is 14 residues long. In germline, CDR1 is MDHEN, CDR2 SYDVKM. V shed 6 bases and J 4 bases; nucleotides not matched to a gene: 5. CDR3 DNA: TGTGCCAGCAGCCGGGGACTAGCGGTTTACGAGCAGTACTTC. Amino acids: CASSRGLAVYEQYF.

The chain links TRBV5-6 to TRBJ2-1; 9 bases match TRBD2. The V and J ends lost 3 bases and 4 bases, in that order; junction bases with no gene match: 11. Germline V gene data show CDR1 as SGHDT and CDR2 as YYEEEE. CDR3 size: 17 residues. CDR3 sequence reads: CASSYPLALAGYNEQFF. The DNA for the CDR3 is TGTGCCAGCAGCTACCCCCTGGCCCTAGCGGGGTACAATGAGCAGTTCTTC. Complete variable domain (other parts from reference TRBV5-6 and TRBJ2-1): DAGVTQSPTHLIKTRGQQVTLRCSPKSGHDTVSWYQQALGQGPQFIFQYYEEEERQRGNFPDRFSGHQFPNYSSELNVNALLLGDSALYLCASSYPLALAGYNEQFFGPGTRLTVL.

J is TRBJ2-3 and V is TRBV30, with 13 bases matching TRBD2. This CDR3 is 17 amino acids long. With V trimmed by 5 bases and J by 2 bases, 10 bases remained unmatched. Germline V lookup: CDR1 GTSNPN, CDR2 SVGIG (reference sequence). The CDR3 bases are TGTGCCTGGCGGACTAGCGGGAGTGTCAAATTCACAGATACGCAGTATTTT. Its translation: CAWRTSGSVKFTDTQYF.

The J gene is TRBJ1-5, the V gene TRBV5-8, with TRBD1 identical over 7 bases. This CDR3 contains 15 residues. V lost 1 base, J lost 11 bases, and 12 bases stayed unmatched. The V gene's germline CDR1 is SGHTS and CDR2 YDEGEE. CDR3 sequence (DNA): TGTGCCAGCAGCTTGATTAAACTAACAGGGGTAACCCAGCATTTT. This translates into CASSLIKLTGVTQHF.

The genes are TRBV28 and TRBJ1-2; no firm D call. This CDR3 contains 11 residues. The ends were cut back, 8 bases at V and 5 bases at J, with 9 bases in the middle. The V gene's germline CDR1 is MDHEN and CDR2 SYDVKM. The CDR3 bases are TGTGCCAGCGGCAAGACATATGGCTACACCTTC. Translating gives CASGKTYGYTF.

This clone is a singleton in its sample. The chain recombines TRBV29-1 with TRBJ2-1; TRBD2 agrees at 10 bases. Germline values: CDR1 SQVTM, CDR2 ANQGSEA. The CDR3 covers 17 residues. V was pared by 6 bases and J by 7 bases, with 18 bases of the junction left unmatched. CDR3 amino acids: CSVLDRVSGRAGNEQFF. CDR3 nucleotide sequence: TGCAGCGTCCTTGACAGGGTCAGCGGGAGGGCTGGGAATGAGCAGTTCTTC.

The chain is built from TRBV2 and TRBJ1-2, with 7 nucleotides matching TRBD1. The ends lost 5 bases at V and 6 bases at J; junction bases unmatched: 15. Germline values: CDR1 SNHLY, CDR2 FYNNEI. This CDR3 contains 16 residues. In DNA, the CDR3 is TGTGCCAGCAGTCCCATACAGGGGAATAGAGAGGATGGCTACACCTTC. Protein product: CASSPIQGNREDGYTF.

V gene TRBV30 combines with J gene TRBJ1-6; tentative D call: TRBD1 (5 bases). The germline CDR1 and CDR2 sequences are GTSNPN and SVGIG (reference sequence). The CDR3 is 14 amino acids. V was pared by 3 bases and J by 8 bases, with 14 bases between. CDR3 protein: CAWRTTGGYSPLHF. In DNA, the CDR3 is TGTGCCTGGAGAACCACCGGGGGGTATTCACCCCTCCACTTT.

This clone appeared a few times. The chain recombines TRBV19 with TRBJ1-1; tentatively, D is TRBD1 (5 bases). CDR1 is LNHDA and CDR2 is SQIVND in the germline V gene (reference sequence). The V end lost 7 bases, the J end lost 4 bases, and 16 bases lay between the germline ends. The CDR3 covers 14 residues. The DNA of the CDR3 is TGTGCCAGTATCGGAGCCGGGGGGGGCACTGAAGCTTTCTTT. Its protein product is CASIGAGGGTEAFF.

V usage is TRBV7-9 and J usage is TRBJ1-1; a possible D gene is TRBD1 (6 bases). The germline V gene encodes CDR1 SEHNR and CDR2 FQNEAQ (reference sequence). The CDR3 contains 11 residues. The germline V and J ends were trimmed by 5 bases and 8 bases, with 9 bases remaining between them. The CDR3 bases are TGTGCCAGCAGCCCGGGACAAGAAGCTTTCTTT. Protein product: CASSPGQEAFF.

This clone turned up a few times. The chain has TRBV2 and TRBJ1-4; tentatively, D is TRBD1 (5 bases). This CDR3 comprises 13 residues. The V end was cut by 7 bases, the J end by 7 bases, with 13 bases between. The germline V gene encodes CDR1 SNHLY and CDR2 FYNNEI. DNA of the CDR3: TGTGCCAGCAAACCGGGACTGAGTGAAAAACTGTTTTTT. Translation gives CASKPGLSEKLFF.

The rearrangement uses TRBV30 and TRBJ2-2, with TRBD2 identical over 9 bases. V was pared by 0 bases and J by 7 bases, with 9 bases of the junction left unmatched. Germline assignment: CDR1 GTSNPN and CDR2 SVGIG (reference sequence). The CDR3 has 16 amino acids. The CDR3 nucleotides are TGTGCCTGGAGTGTACTTGCGGGAGGGCCTAACGGGGAGCTGTTTTTT. Residues: CAWSVLAGGPNGELFF.

This chain connects TRBV6-6 to TRBJ1-1; 7 nucleotides line up with TRBD1. Trimming removed 8 bases from V and 1 base from J; junction bases left unmatched: 1. CDR3 size: 12 residues. The germline gives CDR1 MNHNY, CDR2 SVGAGI (reference sequence). The CDR3 region is CASDRANTEAFF. The CDR3 DNA is TGTGCCAGCGACAGGGCGAACACTGAAGCTTTCTTT.

The chain links TRBV5-1 to TRBJ2-3; the match to TRBD2 covers 10 bases. CDR3 length: 19 residues. V shed 2 bases and J 1 base; nucleotides not matched to a gene: 13. CDR1 SGHRS and CDR2 YFSETQ come from the germline V gene. This chain's CDR3 is CASSFRGASGSGGTDTQYF. As DNA, the CDR3 is TGCGCCAGCAGCTTCAGAGGGGCTAGCGGGAGTGGGGGCACAGATACGCAGTATTTT.

The rearrangement uses TRBV11-2 and TRBJ2-1; 9 bases agree with TRBD1. In germline, CDR1 is SGHAT, CDR2 FQNNGV. The CDR3 loop spans 15 amino acids. The ends lost 4 bases at V and 8 bases at J; junction bases unmatched: 9. The CDR3 loop is CASSYSGTGLHEQFF. CDR3 bases: TGTGCCAGCAGCTACTCCGGGACAGGGCTCCATGAGCAGTTCTTC. The full variable domain, rest sourced from reference TRBV11-2 and TRBJ2-1, is EAGVAQSPRYKIIEKRQSVAFWCNPISGHATLYWYQQILGQGPKLLIQFQNNGVVDDSQLPKDRFSAERLKGVDSTLKIQPAKLEDSAVYLCASSYSGTGLHEQFFGPGTRLTVL.

The chain is built from TRBV2 and TRBJ2-1; D is possibly TRBD2 (5 bases). V lost 2 bases to trimming and J lost 5 bases, with 7 bases between them. Germline CDR1 is SNHLY and CDR2 is FYNNEI. The CDR3 covers 13 residues. CDR3 in amino acids: CASSERGDNEQFF. DNA for the CDR3: TGTGCCAGCAGTGAACGGGGAGACAATGAGCAGTTCTTC.

The rearrangement uses TRBV27 and TRBJ1-1; D might be TRBD1 (6 bases). Deletions cut 3 bases from V and 5 bases from J, with 16 bases between. Germline CDR1 reads MNHEY; CDR2 reads SMNVEV (reference sequence). The CDR3 totals 15 residues. The CDR3 is CASSFYREGRTEAFF. CDR3 nucleotides: TGTGCCAGCAGTTTCTACAGGGAAGGACGTACTGAAGCTTTCTTT.

This sequence joins TRBV7-2 and TRBJ2-3, with a possible D match to TRBD2 (6 bases). Germline lookup yields CDR1 SGHTA and CDR2 FQGNSA. V shed 3 bases and J shed 6 bases, with 22 bases lying between them. The CDR3 contains 17 residues. CDR3 residues: CASSFSRSGTLEDTQYF. DNA of the CDR3: TGTGCCAGCAGCTTTTCAAGGTCGGGGACTTTAGAGGATACGCAGTATTTT.

The chain employs TRBV12-2 and TRBJ1-2; the D segment call TRBD1 is taken from the table without a DNA check. TRBV12-2 is a listed pseudogene. The CDR3 is 17 amino acids. CDR3 region: CASRAGPGAPPNYGYTF. Here the CDR3 DNA reads TGTGCAAGTCGCGCCGGCCCAGGTGCGCCCCCCAACTATGGCTACACCTTC.

The chain couples TRBV13 to TRBJ2-4; TRBD2 aligns across 13 bases. Germline CDR1 PRHDT, CDR2 FYEKMQ (reference sequence). CDR3 size: 15 residues. The ends lost 8 bases at V and 7 bases at J; junction bases unmatched: 8. The CDR3 nucleotides are TGTGCCAGCGGCGTCCGGACTAGCGGGAGTAACATTCAGTACTTC. It encodes CASGVRTSGSNIQYF.

This sequence joins TRBV29-1 and TRBJ2-2; TRBD2 matches at 8 bases. The germline gives CDR1 SQVTM, CDR2 ANQGSEA. Losses at the gene ends were 6 bases for V and 4 bases for J; bases not matched to a gene: 10. The CDR3 length is 15 residues. In DNA, the CDR3 is TGCAGCGTGCAAACTAGCGGAACCATCACCGGGGAGCTGTTTTTT. This encodes CSVQTSGTITGELFF.

The CDR3 spells CASSLSASGSPYEQYF. CDR3 nucleotide sequence: TGTGCCAGCAGTTTATCGGCTAGCGGGAGTCCCTACGAGCAGTACTTC. This chain links TRBV28 with TRBJ2-7, with TRBD2 matching 10 bases. This CDR3 contains 16 residues. The V segment lost 1 base and the J segment 2 bases; nucleotides outside the gene matches: 5. Germline V gene sequence: CDR1 MDHEN, CDR2 SYDVKM.